These T cell receptor beta chains were read from a single sample in a study of blood T cells in healthy people across ages. TCRdb re-analysed the 5' RACE reads in MiXCR, keeping a single row per CDR3 protein. The sample holds hundreds of thousands of distinct CDR3 sequences, under 70% seen once. What was sequenced was blood. Source of these receptors: a man between 60 and 75 years old in good health. CDR3s include the opening cysteine and the closing phenylalanine or tryptophan. Fields, in order: D gene, clone size, V gene, J gene, CDR3 protein, CDR3 DNA. D genes are given only for firm matches. Clone size is stated in some rows and not others, as once, few, many or a class when expanded.

>TRBD2|NA|TRBV5-1|TRBJ2-2
CASSPTSANTGELFF
TGCGCCAGCAGCCCCACTAGCGCGAACACCGGGGAGCTGTTTTTT
>NA|many|TRBV21-1|TRBJ2-1
CASSKGTAVNEQFF
TGTGCCAGCAGCAAGGGGACAGCCGTTAATGAGCAGTTCTTC
>NA|few|TRBV29-1|TRBJ2-3
CSVAGEGTDTQYF
TGCAGCGTTGCAGGGGAGGGCACAGATACGCAGTATTTT
>NA|NA|TRBV7-9|TRBJ2-1
CASRSGPAYNEQFF
TGTGCCAGCAGATCCGGACCCGCCTACAATGAGCAGTTCTTC
>NA|few|TRBV9|TRBJ2-4
CASSVGPDKNIQYF
TGTGCCAGCAGCGTAGGGCCGGACAAAAACATTCAGTACTTC
>NA|few|TRBV29-1|TRBJ2-1
CSVTITDEQFF
TGCAGCGTCACGATTACGGATGAGCAGTTCTTC
>NA|NA|TRBV6-1|TRBJ2-5
CASSGLERAQETQYF
TGTGCCAGCAGTGGCCTTGAGAGAGCCCAAGAGACCCAGTACTTC
>NA|NA|TRBV3-1|TRBJ2-6
CASSQSAAAGANVLTF
TGTGCCAGCAGCCAAAGTGCCGCTGCTGGGGCCAACGTCCTGACTTTC
>NA|few|TRBV6-5|TRBJ1-2
CASSQRTVSGYGYTF
TGTGCCAGCAGTCAAAGGACCGTGTCAGGATATGGCTACACCTTC
>NA|NA|TRBV12-3/TRBV12-4|TRBJ2-5
CASTSGTGNEQYF
TGTGCCAGCACTTCCGGGACTGGCAATGAGCAGTACTTC
>NA|NA|TRBV20-1|TRBJ2-7
CSARAGGNSYNEQYF
TGCAGTGCTAGAGCGGGGGGCAACTCCTACAATGAGCAGTACTTC
>NA|NA|TRBV2|TRBJ2-7
CASRVGTESYEQYF
TGTGCCAGCAGAGTAGGGACGGAATCCTACGAGCAGTACTTC
>NA|few|TRBV7-9|TRBJ2-4
CASSLGLVDIQYF
TGTGCCAGCAGCTTGGGCCTGGTGGACATTCAGTACTTC
>TRBD1|NA|TRBV29-1|TRBJ1-1
CSVVGQGYTEAFF
TGCAGCGTTGTGGGACAGGGGTACACTGAAGCTTTCTTT
>NA|NA|TRBV7-2|TRBJ2-7
CASSLQGRLNEQYF
TGTGCCAGCAGCTTACAAGGCAGGCTAAATGAGCAGTACTTC
>NA|NA|TRBV6-5|TRBJ1-1
CASSLWVGFRTEAFF
TGTGCCAGCAGTCTCTGGGTGGGGTTTCGCACTGAAGCTTTCTTT
>NA|few|TRBV29-1|TRBJ2-5
CSVGSATGKETQYF
TGCAGCGTTGGATCGGCCACTGGGAAAGAGACCCAGTACTTC
>NA|NA|TRBV5-6|TRBJ1-5
CASHSGTTRQPQHF
TGTGCCTCCCACTCCGGGACCACGCGTCAGCCCCAGCATTTT
>NA|NA|TRBV20-1|TRBJ1-4
CSARDGRVGEKLFF
TGCAGTGCTAGAGACGGCAGGGTCGGTGAAAAACTGTTTTTT
>NA|NA|TRBV25-1|TRBJ2-5
CASSESGFWETQYF
TGTGCCAGCAGTGAATCAGGGTTCTGGGAGACCCAGTACTTC
>NA|NA|TRBV12-3/TRBV12-4|TRBJ2-5
CASRTEGGETQYF
TGTGCCAGCAGGACGGAGGGTGGGGAGACCCAGTACTTC
>NA|few|TRBV28|TRBJ1-2
CASRQPGGDYGYTF
TGTGCCAGCAGACAACCGGGAGGCGATTATGGCTACACCTTC
>NA|few|TRBV5-1|TRBJ2-3
CASSSEDPHTDTQYF
TGCGCCAGCAGCTCGGAGGACCCCCACACAGATACGCAGTATTTT
>NA|many|TRBV20-1|TRBJ1-6
CSATLRRDSPLHF
TGCAGTGCTACCTTAAGGCGGGATTCACCCCTCCACTTT
>NA|NA|TRBV10-1|TRBJ2-1
CASSDRAKSSYNEQFF
TGCGCCAGCAGTGATCGAGCGAAAAGCTCCTACAATGAGCAGTTCTTC
>NA|NA|TRBV27|TRBJ2-5
CASSSYDRQETQYF
TGTGCCAGCAGTTCGTACGACAGGCAAGAGACCCAGTACTTC
>NA|NA|TRBV6-2/TRBV6-3|TRBJ1-4
CASSDENEKLFF
TGTGCCAGCAGCGACGAAAATGAAAAACTGTTTTTT
>NA|NA|TRBV5-8|TRBJ2-1
CASSFVRAEQFF
TGTGCCAGCAGCTTCGTTAGGGCTGAGCAGTTCTTC
>NA|few|TRBV21-1|TRBJ2-1
CASSDHWERPTYNEQFF
TGTGCCAGCAGCGATCACTGGGAGCGACCCACCTACAATGAGCAGTTCTTC
>NA|once|TRBV6-6|TRBJ1-5
CASSYSPQGNQPQHF
TGTGCCAGCAGTTACTCACCCCAGGGGAATCAGCCCCAGCATTTT
>NA|many|TRBV20-1|TRBJ2-7
CSARDQGYEQYF
TGCAGTGCTAGAGACCAGGGGTACGAGCAGTACTTC
>TRBD2|few|TRBV13|TRBJ2-3
CASSLNGGAADTQYF
TGTGCCAGCAGCTTAAACGGGGGGGCGGCAGATACGCAGTATTTT
>TRBD1|NA|TRBV10-3|TRBJ2-2
CAISETGGGAGELFF
TGTGCCATCAGCGAGACAGGGGGAGGCGCCGGGGAGCTGTTTTTT
>NA|NA|TRBV7-2|TRBJ2-7
CASSSNGRDAQYF
TGTGCCAGCAGCTCCAACGGGCGGGACGCCCAGTACTTC
>NA|NA|TRBV4-1|TRBJ1-1
CASSQEGAGFTEAFF
TGCGCCAGCAGCCAAGAGGGGGCAGGCTTCACTGAAGCTTTCTTT
>TRBD1|NA|TRBV4-1|TRBJ2-7
CASSQDYRGAYEQYF
TGCGCCAGCAGCCAAGACTACAGGGGGGCCTACGAGCAGTACTTC
>NA|few|TRBV12-3/TRBV12-4|TRBJ2-4
CASSGTGGNIQYF
TGTGCCAGCAGTGGGACCGGAGGCAACATTCAGTACTTC
>NA|few|TRBV9|TRBJ2-1
CASSVGSPAYYNEQFF
TGTGCCAGCAGCGTAGGGTCCCCCGCCTACTACAATGAGCAGTTCTTC
>NA|NA|TRBV14|TRBJ2-5
CASSQAYQETQYF
TGTGCCAGCAGCCAAGCGTACCAAGAGACCCAGTACTTC
>NA|NA|TRBV20-1|TRBJ1-5
CSAKGVWAQHF
TGCAGTGCAAAAGGGGTTTGGGCCCAGCATTTT
>NA|NA|TRBV13|TRBJ1-2
CASSPIGVGYTF
TGTGCCAGCAGCCCGATAGGGGTTGGCTACACCTTC
>TRBD1|NA|TRBV10-3|TRBJ2-7
CAISEQGAGGQYF
TGTGCCATCAGTGAGCAGGGGGCTGGCGGGCAGTACTTC
>TRBD1|NA|TRBV7-6|TRBJ2-7
CASSLARDRGTYEQYF
TGTGCCAGCAGCTTAGCCCGGGACAGGGGAACCTACGAGCAGTACTTC
>NA|NA|TRBV7-8|TRBJ2-6
CASSEYRARSGANVLTF
TGTGCCAGCAGCGAATACCGGGCCCGATCTGGGGCCAACGTCCTGACTTTC
>TRBD1|NA|TRBV4-1|TRBJ1-2
CASSQDETGPWGGYTF
TGCGCCAGCAGCCAAGACGAGACAGGGCCGTGGGGTGGCTACACCTTC
>TRBD2|many|TRBV7-9|TRBJ2-7
CASSLASGGTYEQYF
TGTGCCAGCAGCTTGGCTAGCGGGGGTACCTACGAGCAGTACTTC
>NA|NA|TRBV5-1|TRBJ2-5
CASSCQGGYLNEQYF
TGCGCCAGCAGCTGCCAAGGGGGGTACTTAAATGAGCAGTACTTC
>TRBD2|few|TRBV5-1|TRBJ2-5
CASSLGPAGRNQETQYF
TGCGCCAGCAGCTTGGGACCAGCGGGGCGTAACCAAGAGACCCAGTACTTC
>NA|NA|TRBV20-1|TRBJ2-5
CSATRPGPYNEQYF
TGCAGTGCTACTCGTCCAGGACCGTACAATGAGCAGTACTTC
>NA|few|TRBV6-5|TRBJ2-4
CASSSTYEEQYF
TGTGCCAGCAGTTCCACCTACGAGGAGCAGTACTTC
>NA|NA|TRBV6-1|TRBJ2-4
CASSDPWRSGGAKNIQYF
TGTGCCAGCAGTGACCCCTGGAGATCCGGAGGAGCAAAAAACATTCAGTACTTC
>TRBD2|once|TRBV5-1|TRBJ2-2
CASSSLTSGGPGELFF
TGCGCCAGCAGCTCACTGACTAGCGGGGGCCCCGGGGAGCTGTTTTTT
>TRBD2|NA|TRBV14|TRBJ2-5
CASSQWGLAGETQYF
TGTGCCAGCAGCCAATGGGGACTAGCCGGTGAGACCCAGTACTTC
>TRBD2|once|TRBV6-5|TRBJ2-1
CASTRGLAAHNEQFF
TGTGCCAGCACCCGGGGACTAGCGGCCCACAATGAGCAGTTCTTC
>TRBD1|once|TRBV10-3|TRBJ1-1
CAISETRGRMNTEAFF
TGTGCCATCAGTGAGACCAGGGGGCGCATGAACACTGAAGCTTTCTTT
>TRBD2|few|TRBV27|TRBJ2-5
CASSLSGTSTTGQYF
TGTGCCAGCAGTTTGTCCGGGACTAGTACCACAGGGCAGTACTTC
>TRBD2|NA|TRBV6-5|TRBJ2-7
CATGRGLGHEQYF
TGTGCCACCGGGAGGGGATTGGGCCACGAGCAGTACTTC